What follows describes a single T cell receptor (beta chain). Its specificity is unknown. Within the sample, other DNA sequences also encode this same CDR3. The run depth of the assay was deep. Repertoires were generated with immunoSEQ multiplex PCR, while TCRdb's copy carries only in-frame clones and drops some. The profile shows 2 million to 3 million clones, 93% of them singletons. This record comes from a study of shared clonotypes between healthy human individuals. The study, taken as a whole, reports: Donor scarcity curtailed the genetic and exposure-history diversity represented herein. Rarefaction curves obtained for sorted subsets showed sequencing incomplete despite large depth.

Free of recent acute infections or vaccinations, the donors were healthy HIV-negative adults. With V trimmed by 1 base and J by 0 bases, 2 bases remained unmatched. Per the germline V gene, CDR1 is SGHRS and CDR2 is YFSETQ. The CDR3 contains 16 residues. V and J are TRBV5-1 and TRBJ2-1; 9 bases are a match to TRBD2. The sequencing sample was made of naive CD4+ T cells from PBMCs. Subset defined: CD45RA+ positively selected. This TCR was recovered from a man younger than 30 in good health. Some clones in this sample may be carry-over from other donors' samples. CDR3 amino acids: CASSLFSGSSYNEQFF. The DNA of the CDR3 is TGCGCCAGCAGCTTGTTTAGCGGGAGCTCCTACAATGAGCAGTTCTTC.